This T cell receptor (beta chain) was captured by sequencing in a study of identical twins. General study findings and limits: Within cord blood, abundant beta clonotypes carried fewer insertions, but memory repertoires showed no such trend.

Each donor (without exception) was a healthy Caucasian. The CDR3 length is 16 residues. The V and J ends lost 5 bases and 0 bases respectively, with 14 bases between them. The germline V gene encodes CDR1 MNHEY and CDR2 SVGAGI. This clonotype appeared many times. Its antigen remains unidentified. A universal primer site came from template switching; cDNA carried unique molecular identifiers. In TCRdb, the 5' RACE reads were re-called with MiXCR into one record per CDR3 protein. Of 140,000 to 150,000 distinct CDR3 sequences in the sample, around 3.6% were seen once. This chain connects TRBV6-5 to TRBJ2-1; the D gene is possibly TRBD2 (5 bases). This TCR came from a man aged 18-30 years in good health. Sequenced material: memory T cells sorted from blood. CDR3 region: CASSPPGSLSYNEQFF. As DNA, the CDR3 is TGTGCCAGCAGTCCCCCGGGGAGCCTCTCCTACAATGAGCAGTTCTTC.